The rows below give T cell receptor beta chains drawn from one sample of a study of T cells after yellow fever vaccination. TCRdb re-derived calls from the 5' RACE reads in MiXCR, one entry per CDR3 protein. The data hold about 300,000 distinct CDR3 sequences, with 4% observed a single time. Sample: PBMCs, taken 5 days after the yellow fever booster vaccination. These receptor sequences come from a man younger than 35 who received the YFV17D yellow fever vaccine. Each CDR3 is given with its conserved first and last residue. Fields, in order: J gene, V gene, clone size, CDR3 length, D gene, CDR3 DNA, CDR3 protein. A D gene is named only where the DNA matches it firmly. Expanded clones are given a class, and other clones once, few, many or no size at all.

TRBJ2-2,TRBV27,many,13,.,TGTGCCAGCAGTTTAAAGGCGCCCGGGGAGCTGTTTTTT,CASSLKAPGELFF
TRBJ2-5,TRBV4-2,.,17,TRBD2,TGTGCCAGCAGCCAAGATCGGGCTAGCGGGGTACAAGAGACCCAGTACTTC,CASSQDRASGVQETQYF
TRBJ1-3,TRBV7-8,many,17,.,TGTGCCAGCAGCACAACAATAGGAGTACGGCCTGGAAACACCATATATTTT,CASSTTIGVRPGNTIYF
TRBJ2-7,TRBV20-1,many,13,TRBD1,TGCAGTGCTTTCGGACAGGGGGCTTACGAGCAGTACTTC,CSAFGQGAYEQYF
TRBJ1-2,TRBV5-6,many,13,.,TGTGCCAGCAGCTTGGCGAAGGGGAATGGCTACACCTTC,CASSLAKGNGYTF
TRBJ2-2,TRBV7-2,many,15,.,TGTGCCAGCAGCTTAGGGGGGGCGAACACCGGGGAGCTGTTTTTT,CASSLGGANTGELFF
TRBJ1-1,TRBV3-1,.,12,.,TGTGCCAGCAGCCAAGGAACAGGGAAGACTTTCTTT,CASSQGTGKTFF
TRBJ1-6,TRBV10-3,few,17,.,TGTGCCATCAGTGAGAGCCGAGGGGGGGCGCAGAATTCACCCCTCCACTTT,CAISESRGGAQNSPLHF
TRBJ2-1,TRBV12-5,few,14,TRBD2,TGTGCCAACCCGCTAGCGGGGGGGCGCAATGAGCAGTTCTTC,CANPLAGGRNEQFF
TRBJ1-2,TRBV7-3,few,13,.,TGTGCCAGCAGCTCCGGCGCCCGGGAGGGCTACACCTTC,CASSSGAREGYTF
TRBJ2-5,TRBV5-1,.,15,.,TGCGCCAGCAGAAGTAGACAAGCCCACCAAGAGACCCAGTACTTC,CASRSRQAHQETQYF
TRBJ2-5,TRBV6-6,.,17,TRBD1,TGTGCCAGCAGCCGAGCGACAGGGGGCTTCGTCGGAGAGACCCAGTACTTC,CASSRATGGFVGETQYF
TRBJ1-5,TRBV4-2,many,15,.,TGTGCCAGCAGCCCGGGGACGGCGGGGGGTCAGCCCCAGCATTTT,CASSPGTAGGQPQHF
TRBJ1-5,TRBV7-2,.,16,.,TGTGCCAGCAGCCCTATCAATACGGCGGTCAATCAGCCCCAGCATTTT,CASSPINTAVNQPQHF
TRBJ1-4,TRBV6-5,.,17,.,TGTGCCAGCAGTTACACCTACAGTCTTTCAACTAATGAAAAACTGTTTTTT,CASSYTYSLSTNEKLFF
TRBJ1-5,TRBV27,few,13,.,TGTGCCAGCAGCAGGGCGATCAATCAGCCCCAGCATTTT,CASSRAINQPQHF
TRBJ2-2,TRBV25-1,.,12,.,TGTGCCAGCAGTGAAACCGGCGGGGAGCTGTTTTTT,CASSETGGELFF
TRBJ2-5,TRBV5-1,.,15,TRBD2,TGCGCCAGCAGCTTACTAGCGGGGGTTCAAGAGACCCAGTACTTC,CASSLLAGVQETQYF
TRBJ2-1,TRBV4-3,.,12,TRBD2,TGCGCCAGCAGCCAAGGGGGGGGTGAGCAGTTCTTC,CASSQGGGEQFF
TRBJ2-5,TRBV7-2,few,13,.,TGTGCCAGCAGCAGGGAGTCGTGGGAGACCCAGTACTTC,CASSRESWETQYF
TRBJ1-2,TRBV28,.,18,.,TGTGCCAGCAGTTTCTCTTCAGGAGGGGGGGGTCGACGCTATGGCTACACCTTC,CASSFSSGGGGRRYGYTF
TRBJ2-6,TRBV7-9,few,14,.,TGTGCCAGCGCAGACAGCTCTGGGGCCAACGTCCTGACTTTC,CASADSSGANVLTF
TRBJ1-1,TRBV20-1,few,11,.,TGCAGGGGGGGGATGAACACTGAAGCTTTCTTT,CRGGMNTEAFF
TRBJ1-3,TRBV4-1,few,15,.,TGCGCCAGCAGCCAGGGGGAAGGCTCTGGAAACACCATATATTTT,CASSQGEGSGNTIYF
TRBJ2-3,TRBV20-1,many,14,TRBD2,TGCAGTGCTAGAGCACCGGGACTAGCGGATACGCAGTATTTT,CSARAPGLADTQYF
TRBJ2-2,TRBV5-1,.,17,TRBD2,TGCGCCAGCAGCCCCGAAGTACTAGCGGGGGTCGTCGGGGAGCTGTTTTTT,CASSPEVLAGVVGELFF
TRBJ2-1,TRBV18,few,17,.,TGTGCCAGCTCACCCAATTCCCCGCCAGTGGGCATCTGGGAGCAGTTCTTC,CASSPNSPPVGIWEQFF
TRBJ2-3,TRBV12-3/TRBV12-4,many,14,.,TGTGCCAGCAGTTTAGAAACAGCGTGGGATACGCAGTATTTT,CASSLETAWDTQYF
TRBJ2-6,TRBV28,.,15,.,TGTGCCAGCAGCTTTCAGGACTCTGGGGCCAACGTCCTGACTTTC,CASSFQDSGANVLTF
TRBJ1-4,TRBV6-1,.,13,TRBD1,TGTGCCTGCGCCGGGACAGGGAATGAAAAACTGTTTTTT,CACAGTGNEKLFF
TRBJ2-1,TRBV5-4,few,17,TRBD2,TGTGCCAGCAGCTTGGAACTAGCGGGGGGGCCGTCCAATGAGCAGTTCTTC,CASSLELAGGPSNEQFF
TRBJ1-1,TRBV4-3,many,19,.,TGCGCCAGCAGCCAAGAGTTTTTTTCGGCCAGATCGTGGGGCACTGAAGCTTTCTTT,CASSQEFFSARSWGTEAFF
TRBJ1-1,TRBV15,few,15,TRBD1,TGTGCCACCAGCGGACAGGGGGGAATGGGCACTGAAGCTTTCTTT,CATSGQGGMGTEAFF
TRBJ1-2,TRBV5-1,few,13,.,TGCGCCAGCAGCCCCGACCGAGGGAATGGCTACACCTTC,CASSPDRGNGYTF
TRBJ1-5,TRBV7-2,few,15,TRBD1,TGTGCCAGCAGCCCCTGGACAGGCCTTAATCAGCCCCAGCATTTT,CASSPWTGLNQPQHF
TRBJ2-3,TRBV6-5,few,14,.,TGTGCCAGCGGGAGAGGGATTAGCACAGATACGCAGTATTTT,CASGRGISTDTQYF
TRBJ1-5,TRBV12-3/TRBV12-4,few,14,TRBD1,TGTGCCAGCAGCAAGACAGGGAGCAATCAGCCCCAGCATTTT,CASSKTGSNQPQHF
TRBJ2-7,TRBV10-3,many,17,TRBD2,TGTGCCATCAGTCCCGGGACTAGCGGGCGGTATTCCTACGAGCAGTACTTC,CAISPGTSGRYSYEQYF
TRBJ2-3,TRBV29-1,.,16,TRBD1,TGCAGCGTCACCCACCCTGACAGGGGGGTAACAGATACGCAGTATTTT,CSVTHPDRGVTDTQYF
TRBJ2-2,TRBV7-8,.,13,.,TGTGCCAGCAGCTTAGGGGCGTTCGGGGAGCTGTTTTTT,CASSLGAFGELFF
TRBJ1-1,TRBV5-1,many,15,.,TGCGCCAGCAGCTATGCAAGGGATGGGAACACTGAAGCTTTCTTT,CASSYARDGNTEAFF
TRBJ1-1,TRBV12-3/TRBV12-4,few,15,.,TGTGCCAGCAGTCCTTCACAGGGACTGAACACTGAAGCTTTCTTT,CASSPSQGLNTEAFF
TRBJ2-3,TRBV12-3/TRBV12-4,.,16,TRBD2,TGTGCCAGCACCGCGGGACTAGCGGGGGCCGGGGATACGCAGTATTTT,CASTAGLAGAGDTQYF
TRBJ1-5,TRBV2,.,13,.,TGTGCCAGCCGGGTGGGACATGGTCAGCCCCAGCATTTT,CASRVGHGQPQHF
TRBJ1-4,TRBV28,few,16,TRBD1,TGTGCCAGCACCTCGTGGGCCGGGACAGATCCTGAAAAACTGTTTTTT,CASTSWAGTDPEKLFF
TRBJ1-6,TRBV3-1,many,14,.,TGTGCCAGCAGCCATGCGGGCTATAATTCACCCCTCCACTTT,CASSHAGYNSPLHF
TRBJ2-3,TRBV15,.,15,.,TGTGCCACCAGCAAAACGAGGGCTAGCACAGATACGCAGTATTTT,CATSKTRASTDTQYF
TRBJ1-5,TRBV12-3/TRBV12-4,many,17,TRBD1,TGTGCCAGCAGTCCCCGGAGAGGGGGCTTTAGCAATCAGCCCCAGCATTTT,CASSPRRGGFSNQPQHF
TRBJ1-3,TRBV5-1,many,14,TRBD1,TGCGCCAGCAGCCGGGACAGCTCTGGAAACACCATATATTTT,CASSRDSSGNTIYF
TRBJ1-5,TRBV18,few,15,.,TGTGCCAGCTCACGTTCAGGCGGGAGCAATCAGCCCCAGCATTTT,CASSRSGGSNQPQHF
TRBJ2-2,TRBV20-1,.,13,.,TGCAGTGCTAGGGCGGCGAACACCGGGGAGCTGTTTTTT,CSARAANTGELFF
TRBJ2-3,TRBV4-1,many,17,TRBD2,TGCGCCAGCAGCTCATTGACTAGCGGGGGGCGAACAGATACGCAGTATTTT,CASSSLTSGGRTDTQYF
TRBJ1-6,TRBV7-2,many,14,.,TGTGCCAGCAGCTTTCAAGGGTTCTTTTCACCCCTCCACTTT,CASSFQGFFSPLHF
TRBJ2-5,TRBV29-1,many,12,.,TGCAGCGTTCCAGGGGAAGAAGAGACCCAGTACTTC,CSVPGEEETQYF